What follows are 3 T cell receptor beta chains derived from one specimen sequenced in a study of blood T cell repertoires in COVID-19. The protocol was immunoSEQ multiplex PCR, while the TCRdb copy is restricted to in-frame clones and leaves out a portion. The table records 90,000 to 150,000 clones, 85% of them present only once. The material sequenced was peripheral blood. Every receptor here comes from a man aged 80 or over with acute or convalescent COVID-19.

The rearrangement joins TRBV20-1 to TRBJ2-5; D is unresolved. V lost 3 bases and J 0 bases, leaving 8 bases between the germline ends. Germline lookup yields CDR1 DFQATT and CDR2 SNEGSKA (reference sequence). The CDR3 runs to 13 residues. CDR3 sequence: CSASLRNQETQYF. CDR3 in DNA: TGCAGTGCTAGTCTGAGGAACCAAGAGACCCAGTACTTC.

This clone was picked up one time. V usage is TRBV24-1 and J usage is TRBJ2-1; 8 nucleotides agree with TRBD2. The CDR3 consists of 15 residues. Trimming removed 4 bases from V and 9 bases from J; junction bases left unmatched: 10. CDR1 and CDR2 from the germline V gene are KGHDR and SFDVKD. As DNA, the CDR3 is TGTGCCACCAGTGAGAGCGGGGGCCGAGAGGGTGAGCAGTTCTTC. Translating it yields CATSESGGREGEQFF.

The chain joins TRBV5-1 to TRBJ2-5; 7 nucleotides align to TRBD1. This CDR3 region has 15 residues. Germline CDR1 is SGHRS and CDR2 is YFSETQ. J lost 1 base, V lost 2 bases, and 5 bases had no gene match. DNA for the CDR3: TGCGCCAGCAGCTTTTCCGGGACAGCCCAAGAGACCCAGTACTTC. Its translation: CASSFSGTAQETQYF.